This T cell receptor (beta chain) was recovered during a study of shared clonotypes between healthy human individuals (TCRdb year 2020). With regard to the full study: The cohort included three men and a couple of women between 18 and 49 years of age. Libraries were prepared and TCR repertoires were sequenced by different laboratories using diverse techniques, in order to increase sequencing depth and limit assay-specific biases. Blood TCR repertoires of a handful of healthy adults were deeply sequenced to estimate repertoire size and the extent of clonotype sharing between individuals. For each donor, CD4 naive and CD4 memory were each run on three plates, CD8 naive on two plates, and CD8 memory on one plate. Each donor's leukapheresis produced roughly between roughly 0.85 and 9 billion PBMCs. Here is what the overall study found, with its caveats: Across a few donors, around 5.4% of naive CD4, 3% to 3.5% of naive CD8, around 2.5% of memory CD4, and approximately 0.4% of memory CD8 clonotypes were shared. Sampling was restricted to blood, and TCR repertoires in tissues likely differ from the TCR repertoires found in blood. Clonotypes shared by all four sorted-subset donors showed higher generation probabilities than non-shared clonotypes. Pairwise subsampling indicated that sequencing depth was expected to affect the degree of clonotype sharing among donors. Rarefaction of sorted-subset datasets indicated incomplete sequencing despite the large sequencing depth. The genetic and exposure-history diversity represented was limited by the small number of donors. Larger estimated clonotype richness was generally found for naive subsets than for memory subsets.

Donors were healthy HIV-negative adults with no recently reported acute infections or vaccinations. Every donor was a Caucasian adult residing in Nashville, Tennessee, USA. Magnetic negative selection was used to enrich CD4+ T cells, after which naive cells were positively selected on CD45RA and the negative fraction became the memory subset. Blood was obtained by leukapheresis, after which PBMCs were separated by Ficoll-Histopaque density gradient centrifugation and cryopreserved in liquid nitrogen vapor phase. Analytical flow cytometry was used to check the purity and quantity of each magnetically sorted T cell population. Each sorted fraction had its genomic DNA isolated and then quantified by UV absorbance on a Nanodrop 2000c. About this clone: This receptor's antigen is unknown. No much larger clonotype is one base removed from it; base qualities were not supplied.

Looking up the germline V gene (reference sequence) yields CDR1 MNHNY and CDR2 SVGAGI. Counted from cysteine to phenylalanine, this CDR3 has 15 amino acids. The kept DNA is CDR3 alone, 45 bases in frame from the first base. Trimming removed 7 bases from V and 5 bases from J; the gene matches leave 8 bases unexplained. Using the deep immunoSEQ assay, TCR CDR3 regions were amplified from genomic DNA by multiplex PCR. Extracted genomic DNA from each cell subset was distributed evenly across all wells of several immunoSEQ 96-well plates, and each plate was treated as a replicate. Each replicate PCR for sorted subsets received approximately 200 ng genomic DNA, equal to about 29,000 T cell genomes. Purified libraries were measured with a Qubit 3.0 fluorometer, size-checked on a Bioanalyzer 2100, and measured again with the KAPA Library Quantification kit. Every immunoSEQ 96-well plate was sequenced on a separate single-read 150-cycle Illumina NextSeq 550 flow cell. Turning to the authors' computational methods: Because only junctional sequences without quality scores were contained in the immunoSEQ output, filtering matching that applied to full-length reads could not be performed. To assign V/J genes and CDR3, sequences were annotated using PyIR, a Python wrapper for IgBLAST v1.9, with IMGT germline references. Any read was removed if the V/J assignment was weak (E-value above 1e-6), the CDR3 was missing, or the read contained stop codons, out-of-frame junctions, or ambiguous translated residues. A V3J clonotype was defined by an identical inferred V gene, J gene, and CDR3 amino acid sequence. Percentage overlap between repertoires was computed as shared unique clonotypes divided by the size of the smaller repertoire. Repertoire richness was assessed with RTK rarefaction, the Chao1 estimator, and Recon v2.1 estimates of unobserved clonotypes. Generation probabilities were computed with OLGA for all TCRbeta clonotypes obtained by the gDNA method from a few donors. Entries here come from immuneACCESS through TCRdb and include only in-frame sequences with V and J called. Some clones fail to appear in such tables; in the studies checked, an unresolved V gene covers under half of the shortfall, and the cause of the remainder is unknown. The V and J calls and clone size are taken from that table; D and trimming were inferred from the DNA. The sample includes over a million clones, with 70% to 80% observed a single time. The ten largest clonotypes hold under 0.8% of the sample.

The chain is encoded by TRBV6-6 joined to TRBJ1-1; 12 bases in the junction line up with TRBD1. The TCR was taken from a man aged 18 to 30 in good health. Some clones in this sample may be carry-over from other donors' samples. The sample taken for sequencing was memory CD4+ T cells from PBMCs. This sample's cell subset or site label indicates: CD45RA-negative fraction. The CDR3 here reads CASTNRGQGATEAFF. In nucleotides, the sequence is TGTGCCAGCACCAACAGGGGACAGGGGGCAACTGAAGCTTTCTTT.